The clone carrying this T cell receptor beta chain qualifies as medium-sized. This sample stems from a study of tissue T cells after allogeneic stem cell transplantation. This CDR3 is built from 16 residues. V was pared by 3 bases and J by 1 base, with 11 bases between. Germline V gene sequence: CDR1 KGHDR, CDR2 SFDVKD. Clones were sequenced by immunoSEQ multiplex PCR, and TCRdb holds only the in-frame ones, with some missing. Of about a thousand clones listed, about 39% were seen once; the top ten hold roughly 42%. The V gene is TRBV24-1, the J gene TRBJ2-2; D gene unclear. This receptor was identified in a female patient aged 40 to 69 with steroid-refractory graft-versus-host disease after an allogeneic stem cell transplant. Some T cells could come from the graft donor. The sample here was stomach tissue, taken at autopsy. CDR3 sequence: CATSDVAELNTGELFF. In DNA, the CDR3 is TGTGCCACCAGTGATGTGGCAGAGCTGAACACCGGGGAGCTGTTTTTT.